This TCR beta chain was documented in a study of T cells generated in artificial thymic organoids (dated by TCRdb to the late 2010s). As for the study more broadly: TCR alpha and beta CDR3 repertoires of in vitro artificial thymic organoid-derived CD8 single positive T cells were compared with thymic and peripheral blood naive CD8 T cells. The displayed repertoire sequencing data were described as being representative of three independent experiments.

To build the artificial thymic organoids, human HSPCs were aggregated with MS5 murine stromal cells that had been transduced with human DLL1, and the aggregates were cultured at an air-liquid interface. Organoids were seeded with FACS-purified CD34+CD3- hematopoietic stem and progenitor cells depleted of residual T cells. Serum-free RB27 medium, consisting of RPMI 1640 supplemented with B27, FLT3L, IL-7 and ascorbic acid, was used for organoid culture. Prior to RNA extraction, CD3+TCRalphabeta+CD8 single positive T cells from organoids and thymus were isolated by FACS sorting. For each sample, total RNA was purified from approximately 40,000 to 200,000 sorted cells using the RNeasy Micro kit, and RNA quality was checked on an Agilent RNA 6000 Nano chip. General findings and caveats noted by the study authors: Physiological TCR clonotype diversity, comparable to that of thymic and blood naive CD8 T cells, was observed in organoid-derived CD8 single positive T cells. No skewed Valpha or Vbeta usage was observed in organoid-derived T cells, a finding that argues against dominance of unconventional lineages or clonal expansions.

About this clonotype itself: No cognate antigen has been identified for it. This clone may be a read error of a much larger clone one base away.

Separate semi-nested PCR amplifications were run for the TCRalpha and TCRbeta libraries, using Advantage 2 and reverse primers located in the TRAC or TRBC constant regions. First-strand cDNA synthesis used between 3.5 and 500 ng of total RNA. TCR cDNA libraries were generated by 5'-RACE using the SMARTer PCR cDNA Synthesis kit, with a poly-dT primer for first-strand synthesis. The semi-nested reverse primers in the constant regions carried 5-nucleotide sample-specific barcodes, and the PCR products were cleaned up with the Zymo DNA Clean and Concentrator-5 kit. Up to ten barcoded samples were pooled, ligated to Illumina adaptors and sequenced as 2 x 150 bp paired-end reads on an Illumina MiSeq. Per the source publication's procedure: Demultiplexed reads were aligned with BLAT to a custom library of all human TRAV, TRAJ, TRBV, TRBD and TRBJ combinations from IMGT. The best BLAT hits were picked using pslCDnaFilter (-maxAligns=1, -ignoreIntrons), and custom Perl scripts were used to calculate clonotype frequencies. Starting from the raw public reads, TCRdb applied fastp trimming at Q25, assembled clones with MiXCR and retained in-frame beta chains. Rows are combined by CDR3 protein, so each entry shows the most common genes and DNA. For this entry, the V and J calls and clone size follow TCRdb and not the study's own pipeline. A total of 5,400 or so distinct CDR3 sequences appear in this sample, 20% to 30% of them only once. The ten top clones hold under 3% of the sample.

The CDR3, from cysteine to phenylalanine, totals 13 residues. This entry keeps only the CDR3 DNA: 39 bases, framed from base 1. The trim is 6 bases for V and 11 bases for J, with a gap of 20 bases between the germline ends. The CDR1 and CDR2 encoded by the germline V gene are SGHTA and FQGNSA. The receptor chain draws on TRBV7-2 and TRBJ2-7; the D gene could be either TRBD1 or TRBD2, each agreeing at 5 bases. The sample taken for sequencing was naive CD8+ T cells grown in artificial thymic organoids from cord blood stem and progenitor cells. Per the publication, the cell subset or site label means: CD3+TCRalphabeta+CD8SP T cells; for blood, CD45RO-CCR7+ naive CD8+ T cells. The receptor comes from a human donor who gave cord blood stem cells for thymic organoid culture, a cardiac surgery patient who gave postnatal thymus, or a blood donor (not recorded which). DNA sequence: TGTGCCAGCAGTCAATGCCGGGACCTGAGGAAGTACTTC. Translated, this is CASSQCRDLRKYF.